A selection of T cell receptor beta chains follows, all from one sample in a study of blood T cell repertoires in COVID-19. The repertoire was sequenced with immunoSEQ multiplex PCR; TCRdb's copy has only in-frame clones and lacks some. The sample lists tens of thousands of clones; just over 90% were seen once. Sample: peripheral blood. The receptors shown here come from a man aged 65-85 years with active COVID-19. Each CDR3 is given with its conserved first and last residue. The D gene is left open where the match is weak. Clone size appears in some rows only: once, few, many, or a class for an expanded clone.

v_call	d_call	j_call	clone_size	cdr3_nt	cdr3_aa
TRBV27	-	TRBJ2-1	-	TGTGCCAGCAGTTTAATGGTTAGCGGACCTAACAATGAGCAGTTCTTC	CASSLMVSGPNNEQFF
TRBV4-2	-	TRBJ2-4	-	TGTGCCAGCAGCCAAGATAGCAGGGGTCGAGGGGCCAAAAACATTCAGTACTTC	CASSQDSRGRGAKNIQYF
TRBV7-2	TRBD2	TRBJ2-7	-	TGTGCCAGCAGCGCCTTACCTAGCGGGAGATTTCTGTACTTC	CASSALPSGRFLYF
TRBV19	-	TRBJ1-5	-	TGTGCCAGTAGTCCCATTCTCTATAGCAATCAGCCCCAGCATTTT	CASSPILYSNQPQHF
TRBV2	TRBD1	TRBJ1-2	-	TGTGCCAGCAGTAGACAGGGTACCTATGGCTACACCTTC	CASSRQGTYGYTF
TRBV19	-	TRBJ2-5	-	TGTGCCAGTAGTATGTACGGAGAGACCCAGTACTTC	CASSMYGETQYF
TRBV25-1	TRBD1	TRBJ2-7	-	TGTGCCAGCAGTGAATCAACAGGGGTCCCTCTCGAGCAGTACTTC	CASSESTGVPLEQYF
TRBV5-1	TRBD2	TRBJ2-7	-	TGCGCCAGCAGCTTGGAACTAGCGGGTACCTACGAGCAGTACTTC	CASSLELAGTYEQYF
TRBV19	-	TRBJ1-1	-	TGTGCCAGTAGTACCACTTCAACAGGGCCTCAACAGGCTTTCTTT	CASSTTSTGPQQAFF
TRBV28	-	TRBJ2-5	-	TGTGCCAGCAGGTCGGGGGGCGCCTACGAGACCCAGTACTTC	CASRSGGAYETQYF
TRBV7-9	-	TRBJ1-1	-	TGTGCCAGCAGCTTAGGGCAGGGAGGGAACACTGAAGCTTTCTTT	CASSLGQGGNTEAFF
TRBV7-3	TRBD2	TRBJ2-1	-	TGTGCCAGCAGCGTGACTAGCCTCTACAATGAGCAGTTCTTC	CASSVTSLYNEQFF
TRBV2	TRBD1	TRBJ1-5	-	TGTGCCAGCACCCCCGGACAGGGTGGCCATCAGCCCCAGCATTTT	CASTPGQGGHQPQHF
TRBV19	-	TRBJ2-5	-	TGTGCCAGTACCCCCCGGGGGTCCCGGGAGGAGACCCAGTACTTC	CASTPRGSREETQYF
TRBV27	TRBD1	TRBJ1-6	-	TGTGCCAGCAGTTTATATGGGACAGGGGTATATAATTCACCCCTCCACTTT	CASSLYGTGVYNSPLHF
TRBV4-3	TRBD2	TRBJ2-7	-	TGCGCCAGCAGCCAGGGGTGCGTGATTAGCGGGATCCTCCTGCACTGCTACGAGCAGTACTTC	CASSQGCVISGILLHCYEQYF
TRBV6-2/TRBV6-3	-	TRBJ2-1	-	TGTGCCAGCAGTTACTCTCGGGTCAAGGATGAGCAGTTCTTC	CASSYSRVKDEQFF
TRBV6-1	TRBD2	TRBJ2-3	-	TGTGCCAGCAGTGCCTGGACTAGCGGGTTGGTGGGCAATACAGATACGCAGTATTTT	CASSAWTSGLVGNTDTQYF
TRBV10-2	-	TRBJ2-1	-	TGCGCCAGCAGTTCCATTATAGCGGCGATCGTCTACAATGAGCAGTTCTTC	CASSSIIAAIVYNEQFF
TRBV5-8	-	TRBJ2-3	-	TGTGCCAGCAGCTCCACAGGGATGGGCACAGATACGCAGTATTTT	CASSSTGMGTDTQYF
TRBV2	-	TRBJ2-3	-	TGTGCCAGCTTTTCGGGGTCCCACACAGATACGCAGTATTTT	CASFSGSHTDTQYF
TRBV10-1	TRBD2	TRBJ2-4	-	TGCGCCAGCAAAAGTAGCTCACAGGACGGACTAGCGGGAGAGCCAAACATTCAGTACTTC	CASKSSSQDGLAGEPNIQYF
TRBV11-2	TRBD1	TRBJ1-2	once	TGTGCCAGCAGCTTAGGGGACAGGGCCCGAGTTGTCTACACCTTC	CASSLGDRARVVYTF
TRBV11-2	-	TRBJ2-5	-	TGTGCCAGCAGCTTAGAAGGACTGGGGGAGACCCAGTACTTC	CASSLEGLGETQYF